The 13 T cell receptor beta chains below come from one sample, sequenced in a study of OX40 agonist ivuxolimab in advanced cancers. Some clones are missing from TCRdb's copy, which holds only in-frame ones; the method was immunoSEQ multiplex PCR. The table shows 60,000 to 80,000 clones, with over 75% occurring only once. The specimen was CD4+ or CD8+ T cells sorted from blood, collected in a trial of the OX40 agonist ivuxolimab. The receptors originated from an adult with an advanced solid tumor such as melanoma, head and neck, liver or kidney cancer.

This chain joins TRBV6-5 and TRBJ1-1, with TRBD1 matching 7 bases. The germline V gene encodes CDR1 MNHEY and CDR2 SVGAGI. After removal of 6 bases from V and 3 bases from J, the junction contained 1 base not matched to a gene. The CDR3 runs to 12 residues. The CDR3 nucleotides read TGTGCCAGCAGCGACAGGGACACTGAAGCTTTCTTT. This encodes CASSDRDTEAFF.

The genes are TRBV19 and TRBJ2-3; a possible D gene is TRBD2 (6 bases). CDR1 is LNHDA and CDR2 is SQIVND in the germline V gene (reference sequence). The V gene lost 7 bases and the J gene lost 5 bases, with 25 bases spanning the gap. The CDR3 is 17 residues long. CDR3 loop: CASTTETAAGPGDTQYF. DNA of the CDR3: TGTGCCAGTACCACCGAGACAGCCGCGGGGCCCGGAGATACGCAGTATTTT.

The CDR3 here is CASSDPGWAGVDNEQFF. The CDR3 DNA follows: TGTGCCAGCAGTGACCCCGGTTGGGCGGGAGTCGACAATGAGCAGTTCTTC. The J gene is TRBJ2-1, the V gene TRBV6-1; 7 bases are shared with TRBD2. Germline loops: CDR1 MNHNS, CDR2 SASEGT. V gave up 3 bases and J gave up 5 bases; unmatched junction bases: 13. The CDR3 consists of 17 residues.

The chain joins TRBV6-5 to TRBJ2-1; no reliable D call. Between the trimmed V and J ends, which lost 7 bases and 5 bases, there was a span of 18 bases. This CDR3 contains 15 residues. Germline lookup yields CDR1 MNHEY and CDR2 SVGAGI. The CDR3 DNA reads TGTGCCAGCAACTCTCTCCGGGTAACGCACAATGAGCAGTTCTTC. Its translation is CASNSLRVTHNEQFF.

The J gene is TRBJ2-5, the V gene TRBV18; D unresolved. Trimming cost V 2 bases and J 4 bases, with 5 bases left between them. The CDR3 is 12 amino acids. The germline gives CDR1 KGHSH, CDR2 LQKENI. CDR3 region: CASSPGIETQYF. CDR3 nucleotide sequence: TGTGCCAGCTCACCAGGGATAGAGACCCAGTACTTC.

The chain has TRBV4-3 and TRBJ2-3, with D perhaps TRBD1 or TRBD2 (7 bases each). CDR1 and CDR2 from the germline V gene are LGHNA and YSLEER. There are 16 residues in the CDR3. V lost 1 base, J lost 6 bases, and 17 bases lay in between. CDR3 nucleotides: TGCGCCAGCAGCCAAGCAGGGGGGAGGGGCGGGGATACGCAGTATTTT. This gives the protein CASSQAGGRGGDTQYF.

This rearrangement joins TRBV5-1 to TRBJ2-4; 13 bases are a match to TRBD2. Per the germline V gene, CDR1 is SGHRS and CDR2 is YFSETQ. Trimming removed 4 bases from V and 7 bases from J; junction bases left unmatched: 8. The CDR3 totals 16 residues. The DNA of the CDR3 is TGCGCCAGCAGCGCCGGGACTAGCGGGGCGGGGAACATTCAGTACTTC. Translated, it gives CASSAGTSGAGNIQYF.

This chain joins TRBV4-1 and TRBJ2-7; 7 nucleotides line up with TRBD1. CDR3 size: 15 residues. Germline V gene sequence: CDR1 MGHRA, CDR2 YSYEKL. The V and J ends lost 7 bases and 1 base, in that order; junction bases with no gene match: 10. The CDR3 coding sequence is TGCGCCAGCACTCACGACAGGGTGGGGTCCTACGAGCAGTACTTC. Translated, it gives CASTHDRVGSYEQYF.

The rearrangement joins TRBV6-4 to TRBJ2-1, with D tentatively TRBD1 or TRBD2 (5 bases each). Germline-derived CDR1 and CDR2 are MRHNA and SNTAGT. CDR3 length: 17 amino acids. The ends were cut back, 4 bases at V and 0 bases at J, with 16 bases in the middle. The CDR3 region is CASSAHTGTSSYNEQFF. CDR3 coding DNA: TGTGCCAGCAGTGCCCATACCGGGACCAGCTCCTACAATGAGCAGTTCTTC.

The chain carries TRBV7-9 and TRBJ2-1; D unclear. The V and J ends lost 1 base and 2 bases respectively, with 3 bases between them. The CDR3 consists of 13 residues. Germline CDR1 reads SEHNR; CDR2 reads FQNEAQ (reference sequence). This chain's CDR3 is CASSLDAYNEQFF. The CDR3 DNA is TGTGCCAGCAGCTTAGATGCCTACAATGAGCAGTTCTTC.

The chain employs TRBV6-6 and TRBJ1-5; 8 bases are shared with TRBD1. The CDR3 extends over 15 amino acids. Germline lookup yields CDR1 MNHNY and CDR2 SVGAGI (reference sequence). V dropped 6 bases and J dropped 7; count of bases not matched to a gene: 11. As DNA, the CDR3 is TGTGCCAGCAGCCGAGACGCAGGGGGCGGGCAGCCCCAGCATTTT. Translating it yields CASSRDAGGGQPQHF.

The chain couples TRBV19 to TRBJ2-3; TRBD1 aligns across 9 bases. Germline loops: CDR1 LNHDA, CDR2 SQIVND (reference sequence). After removal of 7 bases from V and 3 bases from J, the junction contained 8 bases not matched to a gene. This CDR3 is 15 amino acids long. The CDR3 DNA follows: TGTGCCAGTAACCCGGGACAGGGCTGGACAGATACGCAGTATTTT. The encoded protein is CASNPGQGWTDTQYF.

V gene TRBV9 combines with J gene TRBJ2-5; TRBD2 aligns across 9 bases. The germline V gene encodes CDR1 SGDLS and CDR2 YYNGEE. V was clipped by 0 bases and J by 1 base; unmatched bases: 4. The CDR3 sequence is 16 residues long. This CDR3 reads CASSVGGSGGQETQYF. DNA for the CDR3: TGTGCCAGCAGCGTAGGTGGTAGCGGGGGCCAAGAGACCCAGTACTTC.